This entry is about one T cell receptor beta chain. What this receptor recognizes is not known. Per-base quality was not reported, and no clone a single base away is much larger than it. Systemically healthy Caucasian individuals from Russia, around 39 in total and aged roughly 6 to 100 years, were included as donors. Each donor gave about 9.2 milliliters of peripheral blood, drawn into EDTA-treated Vacutainer tubes. Ficoll-Paque density-gradient centrifugation was used to isolate PBMCs, with at least 6.5 million per sample. Trizol reagent was used to extract total RNA from the PBMCs, yielding at least 5.5 micrograms per sample. Naive CD45RAhigh/CD27high T cell percentages were measured by flow cytometry on a PBMC aliquot from every donor. The data were taken from a study of blood T cells in healthy people across ages (dated by TCRdb to 2013 to 2016). In the study overall: In model experiments, template switching captured about one uniquely barcoded TCR beta cDNA molecule for every two T cells. Age-related changes in TCR beta repertoire diversity were measured in the study by deep sequencing normalized with unique cDNA molecular identifiers. The donors were split into four age groups: young (average 16 years), middle-aged (39), aged (over 55) and long-lived (over 80). To avoid experimental bias, donors of different ages were randomly spread across the sequencing lanes. Two additional independent replicas of 1 million unique cDNA reads from the same blood draw were analyzed for two donors (one aged 18 to 30 and one aged 80 or older). Study-wide findings and limitations: Total diversity estimates from one million sequenced T cells were considered lower bounds and underestimates. Donor CMV infection status was unknown, potentially confounding age-related changes in expanded clonotypes. As age increased, observed TCR beta diversity per million T cells dropped in a roughly linear way, and a significant reduction was already evident by age about 40. There was a strong correlation between observed TCR beta diversity and the percentage of naive T cells measured by flow cytometry. Because profiling used bulk unsorted PBMCs, naive and antigen-experienced compartments could not be compared conclusively. Compared with the aged group, more naive CD4+ T cells, fewer expanded clones and increased TCR diversity were shown by the long-lived group, suggesting age selection.

The library was produced with 5' RACE. Sequencer: Illumina HiSeq 2500. A second roughly 6 to 12 cycle PCR used a sample-barcoded 5' primer and a J-beta primer mix. A unique molecular identifier was introduced onto each TCR beta cDNA molecule by a template-switch 5' adaptor carrying 12 random nucleotides. At least 2.5 million CDR3-containing paired-end reads were obtained from each sample. The Mint cDNA synthesis kit, primed by a TRBC-specific oligonucleotide, was used to synthesize first-strand cDNA from all RNA. All cDNA was treated with uracil-DNA glycosylase and then went through a first 18-cycle PCR with the universal primers M1SS and BC2_uni_R. For the original study's pipeline: For normalization, 1 million high-quality reads were randomly selected from each sample, with every read carrying a distinct molecular identifier. Instead of being binned into consensus sequences, reads with shared molecular identifiers were discarded. MiTCR, run with a Q25 quality threshold and the strictest error-elimination algorithm, handled CDR3 identification, clonotype clustering and error correction. A nonparametric unseen species model with Euler transformation was used to estimate lower-bound total TCR beta diversity. TCRdb ran its own pipeline on the public reads, namely fastp trimming at Q25 and MiXCR clone calling, and kept in-frame beta chains. Rows merge per CDR3 protein into single entries with the most common DNA and genes. The V and J calls, along with clone size, are taken from TCRdb and not from the paper's own processing. The sample contains approximately 800,000 distinct CDR3 sequences, roughly 64% of them found a single time. The ten largest account for over 20% of the sample.

V is trimmed back by 2 bases and J by 2 bases, and the junction contains 15 bases that no gene match accounts for. The CDR3 starts with the cysteine, ends with the phenylalanine, and has 19 residues. The DNA shown is the 57-base CDR3, in frame from base 1. Per the germline V gene, MDHEN is the CDR1 and SYDVKM is the CDR2. Specimen: blood. The TCR comes from a man younger than 40 in good health. The chain links TRBV28 with TRBJ2-5; 9 middle bases align to TRBD2. The DNA is as follows: TGTGCCAGCAGTTTACAACGACGGCGGACTAGCGAGAAGCAAGAGACCCAGTACTTC. Its translation reads: CASSLQRRRTSEKQETQYF.